This TCR beta chain came from a study of blood T cells in healthy people across ages. About the study: Every two T cells gave about one barcoded beta molecule via template switching.

V gave up 0 bases and J gave up 5 bases, with 14 bases separating them. The CDR3 runs 15 residues. Germline assignment: CDR1 SGHNT and CDR2 YYREEE (reference sequence). Next came a second PCR, run for roughly 6 to 11 cycles, which used a sample-barcoded 5' primer along with a J-beta primer mix. Template switching added a 12-random-nucleotide identifier to every cDNA molecule. TCRdb re-called the 5' RACE reads through MiXCR, storing one row per CDR3 protein. The table records about 930,000 distinct CDR3 sequences, 25% to 30% of them present only once. This clonotype turned up a few times. These records were also assigned to another study, of T cells of mothers and their children.

The chain has TRBV5-4 and TRBJ1-1; possibly TRBD1 for D (5 bases). Sequencing used blood. This clonotype was obtained from a woman in her thirties or forties in good health. The CDR3 loop is CASSLEGIWATEAFF. For the CDR3, the DNA is TGTGCCAGCAGCTTGGAGGGGATTTGGGCTACTGAAGCTTTCTTT.